Presented here are 7 T cell receptor beta chains from one specimen sequenced in a study of blood T cell repertoires in COVID-19. Here immunoSEQ multiplex PCR was the method, and the copy in TCRdb shows in-frame clones only, minus some. The sample includes some 370,000 clones, about 87% of them seen just once. Material for sequencing was peripheral blood. Receptor source: a young woman with COVID-19, enrolled during active disease.

Written as DNA, the CDR3 is TGTGCCTGGAGTGGAGGAAGGGGGTCCGATCAGCCCCAGCATTTT. Amino acids: CAWSGGRGSDQPQHF. The gene calls are TRBV30 and TRBJ1-5; perhaps TRBD1 as D (6 bases). V lost 1 base and J lost 5, with 15 bases in between. Germline-derived CDR1 and CDR2 are GTSNPN and SVGIG (reference sequence). CDR3 size: 15 residues.

This clone came up a few times. The chain recombines TRBV21-1 with TRBJ1-5; the tabulated D call, TRBD1, remains unverified against the DNA. TRBV21-1 is assigned pseudogene status. The CDR3 is made up of 16 amino acids. CDR3 amino acids: CASSNWDRGSNQPQHF. The CDR3 coding sequence is TGTGCCAGCAGCAACTGGGACAGGGGGAGCAATCAGCCCCAGCATTTT.

This clone was counted a single time. The chain links TRBV7-8 to TRBJ2-7, with D uncertain. Germline CDR1 and CDR2: SGHVS and FQNEAQ. The V end lost 3 bases, the J end lost 2 bases, and 11 bases lay between the germline ends. The CDR3 spans 14 residues. The CDR3: CASSLEKGTYEQYF. For the CDR3, the DNA is TGTGCCAGCAGCTTGGAGAAAGGTACCTACGAGCAGTACTTC.

This clone was observed a single time. This CDR3 is CASSPAGLAGVRETQYF. CDR3 nucleotide sequence: TGCGCCAGCAGCCCGGCGGGACTAGCGGGAGTCAGAGAGACCCAGTACTTC. The chain employs TRBV4-1 and TRBJ2-5; 14 nucleotides match TRBD2. V trimming: 4 bases; J trimming: 4 bases; junction bases outside the gene matches: 8. The CDR3 runs to 17 residues. Germline V gene data show CDR1 as MGHRA and CDR2 as YSYEKL.

This sequence joins TRBV18 and TRBJ2-7; a possible D gene is TRBD1 (6 bases). The CDR3 consists of 15 residues. Germline lookup yields CDR1 KGHSH and CDR2 LQKENI. V gave up 3 bases and J gave up 4 bases, with 16 bases separating them. CDR3 sequence reads: CASSPPTGQRYEQYF. The CDR3 bases are TGTGCCAGCTCACCCCCGACGGGACAAAGGTACGAGCAGTACTTC.

The J gene is TRBJ1-2, the V gene TRBV2; 11 nucleotides agree with TRBD1. Looked up from germline, CDR1 is SNHLY and CDR2 is FYNNEI. CDR3 length: 15 residues. V dropped 4 bases and J dropped 8; count of bases not matched to a gene: 9. The CDR3 DNA is TGTGCCAGCAGTGCCGGGACAGGGGGATTTGGGGGCTACACCTTC. Protein product: CASSAGTGGFGGYTF.

V usage is TRBV28 and J usage is TRBJ2-3, with 16 bases identical to TRBD2. The length of the CDR3 is 19 residues. The V gene end was trimmed by 5 bases and the J gene end by 5 bases; junction bases not matched to a gene: 13. Germline V gene sequence: CDR1 MDHEN, CDR2 SYDVKM. As DNA, the CDR3 is TGTGCCAGCAGTCGCCCCCCGGGACTAGCGGGAGGGCCCTTAGATACGCAGTATTTT. Its translation: CASSRPPGLAGGPLDTQYF. Full variable domain (rest looked up from reference TRBV28 and TRBJ2-3): DVKVTQSSRYLVKRTGEKVFLECVQDMDHENMFWYRQDPGLGLRLIYFSYDVKMKEKGDIPEGYSVSREKKERFSLILESASTNQTSMYLCASSRPPGLAGGPLDTQYFGPGTRLTVL.